These 12 T cell receptor beta chains were sequenced from one sample in a study of neoadjuvant anti-PD-1 for oral cavity cancer. The data were produced by immunoSEQ multiplex PCR, yet TCRdb's version contains in-frame clones alone and is incomplete. The sample lists approximately 35,000 clones, 87% occurring once. The sequences come from PBMCs, collected before nivolumab (anti-PD-1) treatment. The source of these receptors is a person aged 35-79 years with oral cavity squamous cell carcinoma.

This clone was observed a single time. V usage is TRBV6-5 and J usage is TRBJ1-6, with TRBD1 identical over 9 bases. The germline gives CDR1 MNHEY, CDR2 SVGAGI. With V trimmed by 6 bases and J by 7 bases, 1 base remained unmatched. The CDR3 loop spans 13 amino acids. CDR3 nucleotides: TGTGCCAGCAGGACAGGGGGGAATTCACCCCTCCACTTT. It codes for CASRTGGNSPLHF.

This chain joins TRBV7-9 and TRBJ1-5; D remains ambiguous. The CDR3 contains 12 residues. CDR1 is SEHNR and CDR2 is FQNEAQ in the germline V gene (reference sequence). V was pared by 5 bases and J by 4 bases, with 6 bases between. Here the CDR3 reads CASSPENQPQHF. The CDR3, as DNA: TGTGCCAGCAGCCCCGAAAATCAGCCCCAGCATTTT.

V and J are TRBV7-7 and TRBJ1-2; TRBD1 matches 8 bases. V shed 5 bases and J 7 bases; nucleotides not matched to a gene: 6. The CDR3 has 13 residues. Germline loops: CDR1 SSHAT, CDR2 FNYEAQ (reference sequence). The CDR3 DNA follows: TGTGCCAGCAGCCCGGACAGGGTGGGTGGCTACACCTTC. Translated, it gives CASSPDRVGGYTF.

This clone was found once. The chain recombines TRBV5-1 with TRBJ2-2; D may be TRBD1 (5 bases). The germline V gene has CDR1 SGHRS and CDR2 YFSETQ. V was trimmed by 5 bases and J by 1 base, leaving 9 bases between them. This CDR3 is built from 14 residues. The CDR3 reads CASRGTGNTGELFF. DNA of the CDR3: TGCGCCAGCAGGGGAACAGGGAACACCGGGGAGCTGTTTTTT. Complete variable domain (other parts from reference TRBV5-1 and TRBJ2-2): KAGVTQTPRYLIKTRGQQVTLSCSPISGHRSVSWYQQTPGQGLQFLFEYFSETQRNKGNFPGRFSGRQFSNSRSEMNVSTLELGDSALYLCASRGTGNTGELFFGEGSRLTVL.

This clone came up a few times. The V and J genes are TRBV27 and TRBJ1-6; D is undetermined. Germline V gene sequence: CDR1 MNHEY, CDR2 SMNVEV (reference sequence). V was pared by 9 bases and J by 1 base, with 4 bases between. The CDR3 extends over 12 amino acids. The CDR3 nucleotides are TGTGCCAGTTGGTCCTATAATTCACCCCTCCACTTT. Its protein is CASWSYNSPLHF.

The chain uses TRBV25-1 and TRBJ1-4, with 10 nucleotides matching TRBD1. The CDR3 has 15 residues. The germline gives CDR1 MGHDK, CDR2 SYGVNS. Losses at the gene ends were 4 bases for V and 7 bases for J; bases not matched to a gene: 6. The CDR3 sequence: CASSATDRGIEKLFF. CDR3 sequence (DNA): TGTGCCAGCAGTGCCACGGACAGGGGGATTGAAAAACTGTTTTTT.

The chain uses TRBV30 and TRBJ1-1; D perhaps matches TRBD1 (5 bases). Trimming removed 4 bases at V and 11 bases at J, with 14 bases between. Germline V gene sequence: CDR1 GTSNPN, CDR2 SVGIG (reference sequence). This CDR3 has 11 residues. The CDR3 here is CAWNPGVGAFF. The CDR3, as DNA: TGTGCCTGGAACCCGGGGGTGGGGGCTTTCTTT. Full variable domain (missing parts from reference TRBV30 and TRBJ1-1): SQTIHQWPATLVQPVGSPLSLECTVEGTSNPNLYWYRQAAGRGLQLLFYSVGIGQISSEVPQNLSASRPQDRQFILSSKKLLLSDSGFYLCAWNPGVGAFFGQGTRLTVV.

The CDR3 here is CASPRSSYEQYF. Written as DNA, the CDR3 is TGTGCCAGCCCCCGAAGCTCCTACGAGCAGTACTTC. This sequence joins TRBV6-1 and TRBJ2-7; D is undetermined. The CDR3 length is 12 residues. Germline V CDR1 and CDR2: MNHNS, SASEGT. The V end lost 8 bases, the J end lost 0 bases, and 8 bases lay between the germline ends.

This clone was recorded once. The rearrangement uses TRBV11-2 and TRBJ2-1, with 10 positions matching TRBD2. The CDR3 is 17 amino acids. J gave up 6 bases and V 0 bases, and 8 bases lay outside the gene matches. Looked up from germline, CDR1 is SGHAT and CDR2 is FQNNGV. The CDR3 protein is CASSLDPTRLAGNEQFF. The CDR3 DNA is TGTGCCAGCAGCTTAGATCCTACTCGACTAGCGGGCAATGAGCAGTTCTTC.

This chain connects TRBV25-1 to TRBJ1-1; weak D call: TRBD1 (5 bases). Germline V gene data show CDR1 as MGHDK and CDR2 as SYGVNS. With 4 bases removed from V and 1 base from J, the gap between germline ends came to 10 bases. The CDR3 is 14 amino acids. The CDR3 region is CASSAAGRNTEAFF. CDR3 sequence (DNA): TGTGCCAGCAGTGCAGCAGGGAGGAACACTGAAGCTTTCTTT. The complete variable domain, with remaining parts taken from reference TRBV25-1 and TRBJ1-1, reads EADIYQTPRYLVIGTGKKITLECSQTMGHDKMYWYQQDPGMELHLIHYSYGVNSTEKGDLSSESTVSRIRTEHFPLTLESARPSHTSQYLCASSAAGRNTEAFFGQGTRLTVV.

V and J are TRBV5-4 and TRBJ1-1; possible D gene TRBD1, 5 bases. The CDR3 length is 19 residues. Germline CDR1 and CDR2: SGHNT and YYREEE (reference sequence). Trimming shortened V by 3 bases and J by 1 base, and 25 bases separated the two germline ends. CDR3 sequence: CASSSDGADGGSPNTEAFF. The CDR3 DNA is TGTGCCAGCAGCTCAGACGGGGCGGACGGAGGAAGCCCGAACACTGAAGCTTTCTTT.

This chain joins TRBV7-3 and TRBJ2-3; no reliable D call. The length of the CDR3 is 13 residues. Germline values: CDR1 SGHTA, CDR2 FQGTGA. The V end was cut by 4 bases, the J end by 1 base, with 6 bases between. The CDR3 DNA is TGTGCCAGCAGCTCAACCCGCACAGATACGCAGTATTTT. Residues: CASSSTRTDTQYF.